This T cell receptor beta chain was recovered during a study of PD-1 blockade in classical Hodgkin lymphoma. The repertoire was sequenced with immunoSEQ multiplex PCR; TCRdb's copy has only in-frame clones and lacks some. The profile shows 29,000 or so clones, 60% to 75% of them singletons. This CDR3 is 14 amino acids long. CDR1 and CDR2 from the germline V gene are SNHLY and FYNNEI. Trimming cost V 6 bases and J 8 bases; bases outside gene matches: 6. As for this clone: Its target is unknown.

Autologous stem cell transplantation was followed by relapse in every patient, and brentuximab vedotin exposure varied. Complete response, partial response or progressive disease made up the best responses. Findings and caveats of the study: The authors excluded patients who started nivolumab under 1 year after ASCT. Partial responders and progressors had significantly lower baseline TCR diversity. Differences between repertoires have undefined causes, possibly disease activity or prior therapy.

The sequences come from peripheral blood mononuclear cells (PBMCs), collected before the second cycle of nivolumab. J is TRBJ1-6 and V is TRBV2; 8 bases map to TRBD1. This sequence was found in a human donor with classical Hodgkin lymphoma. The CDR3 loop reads CASRVAGGYSPLHF. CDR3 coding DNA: TGTGCCAGCAGGGTTGCAGGGGGCTATTCACCCCTCCACTTT.